This is a list of T cell receptor beta chains from one sample in a study of control samples from healthy donors and cancer patients. Repertoires were generated with immunoSEQ multiplex PCR, while TCRdb's copy carries only in-frame clones and drops some. The repertoire holds 100,000 to 150,000 clones, with just under 95% as singletons. The sequenced material came from blood. The receptors derive from a man younger than 35 in good health. The CDR3 runs from the conserved cysteine through the conserved F or W. A D gene is named only where the DNA matches it firmly. Part of the rows lack a size; the others show once, few, many or a class for expanded clones.

>TRBD1|TRBV7-9|TRBJ2-7|-
TGTGCCAGCAGCTCCGGGACAGGGGTCGAGCAGTACTTC
CASSSGTGVEQYF
>TRBD1|TRBV30|TRBJ1-2|few
TGTGCCTGGAGTGAGGGCCCGACAGGGGGCGTTTATGGCTACACCTTC
CAWSEGPTGGVYGYTF
>TRBD2|TRBV11-2|TRBJ2-5|-
TGTGCCAGCAGCCCGGAATGGACTAGCGGGTGGTACCAAGAGACCCAGTACTTC
CASSPEWTSGWYQETQYF
>TRBD1|TRBV6-5|TRBJ1-1|-
TGTGCCAGCAGCCTAAACAGGGGGCGCGGCACTGAAGCTTTCTTT
CASSLNRGRGTEAFF
>TRBD2|TRBV19|TRBJ2-3|-
TGTGCCAGTAGTGCCGTTTTGGCGGGGGGCCTCACAGATACGCAGTATTTT
CASSAVLAGGLTDTQYF
>-|TRBV24-1|TRBJ1-4|-
TGTGCCACCAGTGACAGGGACGGGTTCACTAATGAAAAACTGTTTTTT
CATSDRDGFTNEKLFF
>-|TRBV7-9|TRBJ1-2|-
TGTGCCAGCAGCTTAGGCGGGGCTAACTATGGCTACACCTTC
CASSLGGANYGYTF
>-|TRBV5-1|TRBJ2-1|-
TGCGCCAGCAGCTTGGGGCAGGGAGGCAGTGAGCAGTTCTTC
CASSLGQGGSEQFF
>-|TRBV5-1|TRBJ2-5|-
TGCGCCAGCAGCTTGCCCGGGGACGGGGAGACCCAGTACTTC
CASSLPGDGETQYF
>-|TRBV28|TRBJ2-4|-
TGTGCCAGCAGTTGGGGACGTCGGACCCTAGCCAAAAACATTCAGTACTTC
CASSWGRRTLAKNIQYF
>-|TRBV30|TRBJ1-3|-
TGTGCCTGGAGTCCTGGAAACACCATATATTTT
CAWSPGNTIYF
>-|TRBV3-1/TRBV3-2|TRBJ2-7|-
TGTGCCAGCAGCCAAGTTTCAGACAGAATCTACGAGCAGTACTTC
CASSQVSDRIYEQYF
>-|TRBV27|TRBJ1-6|-
TGTGCCAGCAGCCTGGGAGGGCCCCTTAATTCACCCCTCCACTTT
CASSLGGPLNSPLHF
>TRBD2|TRBV2|TRBJ2-5|-
TGTGCCAGCAGTGGGCTAGCGGGTCGGTCAGAGACCCAGTACTTC
CASSGLAGRSETQYF
>-|TRBV19|TRBJ2-5|few
TGTGCCAGTCAAAATGGAGGGACAGAGACCCAGTACTTC
CASQNGGTETQYF
>TRBD2|TRBV25-1|TRBJ2-2|-
TGTGCCAGCAGTGATGGGACTAGCGGGACCGGGGAGCTGTTTTTT
CASSDGTSGTGELFF
>-|TRBV7-9|TRBJ1-4|-
TGTGCCAGCAGCTTAACGGCCGAAAAACTGTTTTTT
CASSLTAEKLFF
>-|TRBV4-1|TRBJ1-2|-
TGCGCCAGCAGCCCCGGGATCCCTCGGCGGGGCTATGGCTACACCTTC
CASSPGIPRRGYGYTF
>TRBD1|TRBV11-3|TRBJ2-5|-
TGTGCCAGCAGAGCCGACAGGGAACAAGAGACCCAGTACTTC
CASRADREQETQYF
>-|TRBV11-2|TRBJ2-3|-
TGTGCCAGCAGCCGCCGAGGGGGGAAAGGCACAGATACGCAGTATTTT
CASSRRGGKGTDTQYF
>TRBD2|TRBV7-6|TRBJ2-3|-
TGTGCCAGCAGCCTCGGATTACGGGGGGGGTCAGATACGCAGTATTTT
CASSLGLRGGSDTQYF
>-|TRBV30|TRBJ2-2|once
TGTGCCTGCTCTCTCGGGCTCATCGCCTCGAACACCGGGGAGCTGTTTTTT
CACSLGLIASNTGELFF
>-|TRBV18|TRBJ1-2|-
TGTGCCAGCTCACCGGGGCCCACATCTAACTATGGCTACACCTTC
CASSPGPTSNYGYTF
>-|TRBV5-1|TRBJ1-1|-
TGCGCCAGCAGCTTGGACAGACACACTGAAGCTTTCTTT
CASSLDRHTEAFF
>-|TRBV9|TRBJ2-7|-
TGTGCCAGCAGAATCGGTTTACCTCAGGATGGCGAGCAGTACTTC
CASRIGLPQDGEQYF
>TRBD1|TRBV19|TRBJ1-2|-
TGTGCCAGTAGTCTGGGACAGGGAGTCGACTATGGCTACACCTTC
CASSLGQGVDYGYTF
>-|TRBV5-4|TRBJ2-7|once
TGTGCCAGCAGTCTTTGGGGGGCAAGCGCCTCCTACGAGCAGTACTTC
CASSLWGASASYEQYF
>-|TRBV5-1|TRBJ1-1|-
TGCGCCAGCAGCCCAAACCCGGGGGTGAACACTGAAGCTTTCTTT
CASSPNPGVNTEAFF